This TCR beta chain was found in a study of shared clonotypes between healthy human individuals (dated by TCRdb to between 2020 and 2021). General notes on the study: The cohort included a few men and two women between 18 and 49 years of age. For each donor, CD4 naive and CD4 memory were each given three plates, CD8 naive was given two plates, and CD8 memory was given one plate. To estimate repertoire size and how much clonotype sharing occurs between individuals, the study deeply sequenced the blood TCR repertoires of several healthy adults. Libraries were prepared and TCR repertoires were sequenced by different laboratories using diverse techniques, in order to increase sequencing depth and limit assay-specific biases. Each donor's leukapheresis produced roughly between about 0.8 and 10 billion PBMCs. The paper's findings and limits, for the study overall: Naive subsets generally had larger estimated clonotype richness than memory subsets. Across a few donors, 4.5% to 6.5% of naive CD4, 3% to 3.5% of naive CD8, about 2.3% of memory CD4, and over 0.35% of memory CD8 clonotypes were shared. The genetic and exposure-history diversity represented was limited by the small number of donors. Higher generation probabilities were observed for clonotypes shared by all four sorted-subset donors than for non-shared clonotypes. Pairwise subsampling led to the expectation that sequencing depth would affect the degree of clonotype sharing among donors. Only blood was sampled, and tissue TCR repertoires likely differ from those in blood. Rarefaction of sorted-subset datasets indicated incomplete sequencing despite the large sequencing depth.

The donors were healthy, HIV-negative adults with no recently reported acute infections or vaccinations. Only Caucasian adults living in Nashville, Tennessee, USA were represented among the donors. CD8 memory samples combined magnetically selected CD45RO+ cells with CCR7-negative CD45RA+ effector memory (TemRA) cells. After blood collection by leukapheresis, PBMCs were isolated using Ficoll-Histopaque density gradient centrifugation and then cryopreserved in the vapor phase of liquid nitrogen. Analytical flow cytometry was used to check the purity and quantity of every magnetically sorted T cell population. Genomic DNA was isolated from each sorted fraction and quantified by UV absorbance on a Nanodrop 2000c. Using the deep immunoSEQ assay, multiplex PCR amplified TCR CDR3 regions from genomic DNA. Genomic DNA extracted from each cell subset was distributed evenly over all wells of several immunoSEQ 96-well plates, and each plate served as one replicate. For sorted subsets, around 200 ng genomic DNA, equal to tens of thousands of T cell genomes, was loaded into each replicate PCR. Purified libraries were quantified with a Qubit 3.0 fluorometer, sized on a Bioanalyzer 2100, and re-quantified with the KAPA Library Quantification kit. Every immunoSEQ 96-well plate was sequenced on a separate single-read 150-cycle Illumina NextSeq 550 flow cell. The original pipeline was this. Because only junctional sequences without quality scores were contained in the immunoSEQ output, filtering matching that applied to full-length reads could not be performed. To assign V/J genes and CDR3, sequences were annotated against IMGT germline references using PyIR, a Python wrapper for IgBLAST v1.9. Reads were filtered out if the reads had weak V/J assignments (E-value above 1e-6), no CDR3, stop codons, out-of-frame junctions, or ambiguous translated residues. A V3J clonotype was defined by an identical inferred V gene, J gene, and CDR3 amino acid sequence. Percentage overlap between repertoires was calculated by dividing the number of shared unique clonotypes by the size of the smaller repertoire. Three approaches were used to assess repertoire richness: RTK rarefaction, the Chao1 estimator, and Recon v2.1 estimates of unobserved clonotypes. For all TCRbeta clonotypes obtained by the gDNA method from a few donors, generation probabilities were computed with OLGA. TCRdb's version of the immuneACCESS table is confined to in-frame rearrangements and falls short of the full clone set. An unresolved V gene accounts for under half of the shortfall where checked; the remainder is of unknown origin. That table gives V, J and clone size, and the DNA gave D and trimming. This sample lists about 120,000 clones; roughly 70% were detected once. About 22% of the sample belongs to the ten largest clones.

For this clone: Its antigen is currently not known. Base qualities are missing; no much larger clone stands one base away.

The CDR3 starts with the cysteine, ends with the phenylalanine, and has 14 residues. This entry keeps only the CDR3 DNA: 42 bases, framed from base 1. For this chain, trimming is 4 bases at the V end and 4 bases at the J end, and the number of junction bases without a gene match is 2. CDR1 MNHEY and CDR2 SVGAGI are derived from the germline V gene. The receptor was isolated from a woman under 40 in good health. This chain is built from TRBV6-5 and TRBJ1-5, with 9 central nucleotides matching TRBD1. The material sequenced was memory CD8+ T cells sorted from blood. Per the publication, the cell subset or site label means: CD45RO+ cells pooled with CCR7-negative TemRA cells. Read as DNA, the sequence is TGTGCCAGCAGTTCAGGGACAGGGAATCAGCCCCAGCATTTT. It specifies CASSSGTGNQPQHF.